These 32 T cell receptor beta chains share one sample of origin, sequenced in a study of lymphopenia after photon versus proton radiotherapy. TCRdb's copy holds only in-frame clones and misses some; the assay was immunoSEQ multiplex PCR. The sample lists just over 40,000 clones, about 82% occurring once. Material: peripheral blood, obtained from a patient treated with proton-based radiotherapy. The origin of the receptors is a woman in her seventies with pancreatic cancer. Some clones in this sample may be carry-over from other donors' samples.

CDR3 sequence (DNA): TGTGCCAGCAGTGAAAGAATGGTAGGGACTAGCGGGAGGGCCGAGACCCAGTACTTC. As protein: CASSERMVGTSGRAETQYF. This chain connects TRBV2 to TRBJ2-5; 16 bases are a match to TRBD2. The ends lost 2 bases at V and 5 bases at J; junction bases unmatched: 11. The CDR3 is 19 amino acids. Looked up from germline, CDR1 is SNHLY and CDR2 is FYNNEI.

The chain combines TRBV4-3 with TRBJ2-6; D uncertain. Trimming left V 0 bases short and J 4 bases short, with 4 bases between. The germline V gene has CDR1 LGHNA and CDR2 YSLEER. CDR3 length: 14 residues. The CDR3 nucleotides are TGCGCCAGCAGCCAAGATGCCGGGGCCAACGTCCTGACTTTC. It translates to CASSQDAGANVLTF.

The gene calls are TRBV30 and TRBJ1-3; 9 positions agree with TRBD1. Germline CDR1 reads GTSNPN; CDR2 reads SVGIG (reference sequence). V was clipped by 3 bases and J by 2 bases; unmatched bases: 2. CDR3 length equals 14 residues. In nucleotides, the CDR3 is TGTGCCTGGAGCCGGACAGGGGCTGGAAACACCATATATTTT. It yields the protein CAWSRTGAGNTIYF.

The DNA of the CDR3 is TGTGCCAGCAGCCCCAGTGGGGGTCATCAGCCCCAGCATTTT. It encodes CASSPSGGHQPQHF. The chain recombines TRBV6-5 with TRBJ1-5; D might be TRBD1 (5 bases). CDR3 size: 14 residues. Germline V CDR1 and CDR2: MNHEY, SVGAGI. The V gene lost 6 bases and the J gene lost 5 bases, with 14 bases spanning the gap.

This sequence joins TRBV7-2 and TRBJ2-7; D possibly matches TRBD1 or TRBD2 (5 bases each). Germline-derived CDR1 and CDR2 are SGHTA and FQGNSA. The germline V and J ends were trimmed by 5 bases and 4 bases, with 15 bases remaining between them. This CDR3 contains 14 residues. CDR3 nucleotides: TGTGCCAGCAGCCCAGCCCCCGGGGCTTACGAGCAGTACTTC. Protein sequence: CASSPAPGAYEQYF.

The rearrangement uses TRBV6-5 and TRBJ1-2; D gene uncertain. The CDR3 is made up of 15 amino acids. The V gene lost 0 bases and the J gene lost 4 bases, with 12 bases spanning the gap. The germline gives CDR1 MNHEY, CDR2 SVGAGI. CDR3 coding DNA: TGTGCCAGCAGTTACTCGATTCAGACTCTCTATGGCTACACCTTC. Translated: CASSYSIQTLYGYTF.

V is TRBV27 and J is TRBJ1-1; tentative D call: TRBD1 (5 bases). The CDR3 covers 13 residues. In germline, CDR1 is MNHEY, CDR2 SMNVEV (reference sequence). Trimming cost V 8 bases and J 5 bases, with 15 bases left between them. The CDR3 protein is CASRSGLGTEAFF. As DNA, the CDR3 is TGTGCCAGCCGGTCAGGGTTGGGGACTGAAGCTTTCTTT.

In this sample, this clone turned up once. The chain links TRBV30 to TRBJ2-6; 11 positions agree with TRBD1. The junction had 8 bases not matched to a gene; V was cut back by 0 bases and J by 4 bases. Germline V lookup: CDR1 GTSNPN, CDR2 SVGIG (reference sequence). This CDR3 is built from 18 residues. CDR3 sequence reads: CAWSVGTGGRPGANVLTF. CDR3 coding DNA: TGTGCCTGGAGTGTAGGGACAGGGGGTCGTCCGGGGGCCAACGTCCTGACTTTC.

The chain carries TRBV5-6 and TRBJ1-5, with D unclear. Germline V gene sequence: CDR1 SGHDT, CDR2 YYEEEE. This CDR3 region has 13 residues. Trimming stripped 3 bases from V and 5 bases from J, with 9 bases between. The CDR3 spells CASSSKLYQPQHF. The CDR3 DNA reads TGTGCCAGCAGCTCTAAACTTTATCAGCCCCAGCATTTT.

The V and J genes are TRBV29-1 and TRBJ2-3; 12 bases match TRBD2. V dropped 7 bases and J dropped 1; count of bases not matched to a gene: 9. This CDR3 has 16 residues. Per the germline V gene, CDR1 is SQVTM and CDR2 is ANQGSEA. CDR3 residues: CSGRLAGDPGTDTQYF. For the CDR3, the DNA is TGCAGCGGGCGACTAGCGGGAGATCCCGGCACAGATACGCAGTATTTT.

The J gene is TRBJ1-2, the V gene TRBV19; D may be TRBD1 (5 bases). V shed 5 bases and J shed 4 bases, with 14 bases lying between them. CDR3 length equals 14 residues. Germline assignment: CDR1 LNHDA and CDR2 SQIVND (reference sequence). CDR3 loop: CASSSTTDTYGYTF. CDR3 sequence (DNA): TGTGCCAGTAGTTCAACGACAGATACCTATGGCTACACCTTC.

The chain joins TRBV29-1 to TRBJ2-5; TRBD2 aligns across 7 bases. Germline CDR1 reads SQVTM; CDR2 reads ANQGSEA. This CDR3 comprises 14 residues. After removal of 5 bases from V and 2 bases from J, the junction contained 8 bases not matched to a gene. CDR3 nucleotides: TGCAGCGTTCATGTTCTAGCGGAGCAAGAGACCCAGTACTTC. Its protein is CSVHVLAEQETQYF.

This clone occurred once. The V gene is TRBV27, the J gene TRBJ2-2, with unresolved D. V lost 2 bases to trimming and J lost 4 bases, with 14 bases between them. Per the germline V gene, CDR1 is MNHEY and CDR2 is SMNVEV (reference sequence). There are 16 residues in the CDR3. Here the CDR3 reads CASSLGQQVITGELFF. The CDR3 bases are TGTGCCAGCAGTTTAGGTCAGCAAGTAATCACCGGGGAGCTGTTTTTT.

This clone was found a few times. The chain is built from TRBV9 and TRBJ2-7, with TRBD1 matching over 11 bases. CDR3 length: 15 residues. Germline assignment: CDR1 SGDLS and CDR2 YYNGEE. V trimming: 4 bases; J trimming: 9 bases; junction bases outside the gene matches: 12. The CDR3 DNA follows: TGTGCCAGCAGCCCGGACGGGACAGGGGGATTGAGGCAGTACTTC. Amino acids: CASSPDGTGGLRQYF.

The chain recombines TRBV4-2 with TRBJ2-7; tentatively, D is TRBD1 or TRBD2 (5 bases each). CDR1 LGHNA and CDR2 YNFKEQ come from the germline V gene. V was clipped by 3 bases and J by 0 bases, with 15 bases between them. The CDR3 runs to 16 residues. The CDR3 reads CASSQRDSGASYEQYF. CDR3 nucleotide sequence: TGTGCCAGCAGCCAGAGGGATTCCGGGGCCTCCTACGAGCAGTACTTC.

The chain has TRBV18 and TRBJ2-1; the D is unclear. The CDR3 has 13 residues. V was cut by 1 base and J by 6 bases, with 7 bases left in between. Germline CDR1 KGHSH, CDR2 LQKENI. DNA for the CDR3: TGTGCCAGCTCACCACAGGCAGCCAATGAGCAGTTCTTC. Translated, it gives CASSPQAANEQFF.

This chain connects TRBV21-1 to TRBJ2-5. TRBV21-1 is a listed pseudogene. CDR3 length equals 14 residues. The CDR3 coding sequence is TGTGCCAGCAGCAAAGAACGGAAACAAGAGACCCAGTACTTC. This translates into CASSKERKQETQYF.

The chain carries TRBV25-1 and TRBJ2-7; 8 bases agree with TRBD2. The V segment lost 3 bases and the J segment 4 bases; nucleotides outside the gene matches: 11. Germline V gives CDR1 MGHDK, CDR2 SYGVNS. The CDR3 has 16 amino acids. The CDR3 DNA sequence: TGTGCCAGCAGTGACCCCGGAAGCGGGAGAAGGTACGAGCAGTACTTC. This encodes CASSDPGSGRRYEQYF.

CDR3 nucleotide sequence: TGTGCCAGTAGTATGGGGACAGGGGAATCACCCCTCCACTTT. Protein product: CASSMGTGESPLHF. The chain combines TRBV19 with TRBJ1-6; TRBD1 matches 10 bases. CDR3 length: 14 amino acids. The J segment lost 10 bases and the V segment lost 3 bases, leaving 3 bases of the junction unmatched. Germline CDR1 reads LNHDA; CDR2 reads SQIVND (reference sequence).

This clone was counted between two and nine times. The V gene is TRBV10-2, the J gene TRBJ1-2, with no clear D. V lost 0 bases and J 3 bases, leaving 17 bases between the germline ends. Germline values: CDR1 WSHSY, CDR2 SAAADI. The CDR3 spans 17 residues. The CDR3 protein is CASSESTIVAAYYGYTF. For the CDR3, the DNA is TGCGCCAGCAGTGAGTCGACGATAGTGGCAGCCTACTATGGCTACACCTTC.

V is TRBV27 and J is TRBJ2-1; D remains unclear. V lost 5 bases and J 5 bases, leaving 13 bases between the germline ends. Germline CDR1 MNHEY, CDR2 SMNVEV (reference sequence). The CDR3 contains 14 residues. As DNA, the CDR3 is TGTGCCAGCAGTCTCACATCAGTAGACAATGAGCAGTTCTTC. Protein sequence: CASSLTSVDNEQFF.

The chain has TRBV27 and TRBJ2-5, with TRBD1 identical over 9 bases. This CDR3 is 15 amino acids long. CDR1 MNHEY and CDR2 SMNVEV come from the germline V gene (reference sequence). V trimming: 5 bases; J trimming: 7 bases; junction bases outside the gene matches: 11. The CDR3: CASSPRQGVKGTQYF. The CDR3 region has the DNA TGTGCCAGCAGTCCCCGACAGGGGGTAAAAGGGACCCAGTACTTC.

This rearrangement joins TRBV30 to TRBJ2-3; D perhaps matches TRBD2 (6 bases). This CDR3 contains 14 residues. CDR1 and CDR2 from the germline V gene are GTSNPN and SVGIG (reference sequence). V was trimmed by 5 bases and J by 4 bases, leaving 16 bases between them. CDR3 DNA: TGTGCCTGGTCCCTGGGGGGTGGGGCAGATACGCAGTATTTT. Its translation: CAWSLGGGADTQYF.

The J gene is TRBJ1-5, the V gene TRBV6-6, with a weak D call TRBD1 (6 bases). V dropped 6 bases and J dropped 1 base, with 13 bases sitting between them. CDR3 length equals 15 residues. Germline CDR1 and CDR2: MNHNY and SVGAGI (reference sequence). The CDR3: CASRPGTQSNQPQHF. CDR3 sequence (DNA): TGTGCCAGCAGACCCGGGACACAGAGCAATCAGCCCCAGCATTTT.

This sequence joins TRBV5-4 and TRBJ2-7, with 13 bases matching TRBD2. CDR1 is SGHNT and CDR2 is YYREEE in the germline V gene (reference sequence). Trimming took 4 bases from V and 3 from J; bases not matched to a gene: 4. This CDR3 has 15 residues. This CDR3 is CASSPGLAGVYEQYF. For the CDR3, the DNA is TGTGCCAGCAGCCCTGGACTAGCGGGAGTCTACGAGCAGTACTTC.

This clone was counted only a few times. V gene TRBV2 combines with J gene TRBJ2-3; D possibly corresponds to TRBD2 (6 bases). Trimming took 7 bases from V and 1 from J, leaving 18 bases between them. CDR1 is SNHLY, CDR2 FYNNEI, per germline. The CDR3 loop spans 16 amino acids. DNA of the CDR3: TGTGCCAGCAAGACCACCGGGACTGGCCGCACAGATACGCAGTATTTT. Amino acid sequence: CASKTTGTGRTDTQYF. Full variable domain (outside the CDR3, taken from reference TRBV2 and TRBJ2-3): EPEVTQTPSHQVTQMGQEVILRCVPISNHLYFYWYRQILGQKVEFLVSFYNNEISEKSEIFDDQFSVERPDGSNFTLKIRSTKLEDSAMYFCASKTTGTGRTDTQYFGPGTRLTVL.

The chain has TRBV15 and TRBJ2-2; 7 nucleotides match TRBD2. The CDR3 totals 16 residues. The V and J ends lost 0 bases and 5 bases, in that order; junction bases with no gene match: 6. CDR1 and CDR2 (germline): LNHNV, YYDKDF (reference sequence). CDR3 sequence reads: CATSRDAQRGTGELFF. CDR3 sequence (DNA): TGTGCCACCAGCAGAGATGCCCAGCGGGGTACCGGGGAGCTGTTTTTT. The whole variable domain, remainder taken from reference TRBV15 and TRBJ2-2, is DAMVIQNPRYQVTQFGKPVTLSCSQTLNHNVMYWYQQKSSQAPKLLFHYYDKDFNNEADTPDNFQSRRPNTSFCFLDIRSPGLGDTAMYLCATSRDAQRGTGELFFGEGSRLTVL.

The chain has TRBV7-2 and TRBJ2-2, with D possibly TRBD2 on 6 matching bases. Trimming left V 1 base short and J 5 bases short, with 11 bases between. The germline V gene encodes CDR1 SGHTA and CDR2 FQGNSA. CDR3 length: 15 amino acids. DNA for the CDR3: TGTGCCAGCAGCTTAGGGGGACTCAGTACCGGGGAGCTGTTTTTT. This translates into CASSLGGLSTGELFF.

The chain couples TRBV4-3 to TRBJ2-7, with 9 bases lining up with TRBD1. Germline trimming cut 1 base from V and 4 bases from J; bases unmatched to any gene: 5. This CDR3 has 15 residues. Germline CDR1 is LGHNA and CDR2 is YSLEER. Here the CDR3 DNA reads TGCGCCAGCAGCCAAGGTAGGACAGGGGCATACGAGCAGTACTTC. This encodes CASSQGRTGAYEQYF.

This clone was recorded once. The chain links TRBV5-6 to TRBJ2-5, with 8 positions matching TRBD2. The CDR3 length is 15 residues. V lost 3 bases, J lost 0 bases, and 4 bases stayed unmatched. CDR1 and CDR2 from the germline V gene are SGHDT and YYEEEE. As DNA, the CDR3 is TGTGCCAGCAGCTGGGGCGGGAGGTACCAAGAGACCCAGTACTTC. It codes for CASSWGGRYQETQYF.

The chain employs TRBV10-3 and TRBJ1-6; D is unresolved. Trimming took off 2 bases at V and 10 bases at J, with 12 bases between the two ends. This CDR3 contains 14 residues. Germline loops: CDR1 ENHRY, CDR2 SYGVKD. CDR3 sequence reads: CAISEGPFGSPLHF. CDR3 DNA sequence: TGTGCCATCAGTGAGGGACCTTTCGGGTCACCCCTCCACTTT.

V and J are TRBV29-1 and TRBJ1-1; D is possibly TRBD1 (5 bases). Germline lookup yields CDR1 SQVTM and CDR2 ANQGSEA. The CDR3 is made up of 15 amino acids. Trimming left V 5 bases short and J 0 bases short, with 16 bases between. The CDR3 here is CSVPGAGNMNTEAFF. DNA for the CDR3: TGCAGCGTTCCGGGCGCAGGGAATATGAACACTGAAGCTTTCTTT.